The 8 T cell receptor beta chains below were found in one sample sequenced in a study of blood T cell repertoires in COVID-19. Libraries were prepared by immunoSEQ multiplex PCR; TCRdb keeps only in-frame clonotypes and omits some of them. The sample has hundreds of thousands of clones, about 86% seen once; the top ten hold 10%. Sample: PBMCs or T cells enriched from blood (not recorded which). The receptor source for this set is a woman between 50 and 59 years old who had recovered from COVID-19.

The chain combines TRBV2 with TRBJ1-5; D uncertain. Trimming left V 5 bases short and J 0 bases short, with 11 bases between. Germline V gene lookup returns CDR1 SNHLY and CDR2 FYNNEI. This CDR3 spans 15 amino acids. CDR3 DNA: TGTGCCAGCAGTTGGGAGTCTTATAGCAATCAGCCCCAGCATTTT. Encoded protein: CASSWESYSNQPQHF.

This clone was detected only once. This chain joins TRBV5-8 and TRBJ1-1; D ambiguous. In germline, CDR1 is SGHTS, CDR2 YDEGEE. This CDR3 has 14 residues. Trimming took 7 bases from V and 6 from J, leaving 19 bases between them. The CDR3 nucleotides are TGTGCCAGCCGCAACCGCTTGGCAGCGCCTGAAGCTTTCTTT. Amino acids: CASRNRLAAPEAFF.

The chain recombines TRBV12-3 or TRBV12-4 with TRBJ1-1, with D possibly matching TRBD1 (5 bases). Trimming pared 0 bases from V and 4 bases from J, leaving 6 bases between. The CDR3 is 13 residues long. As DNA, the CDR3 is TGTGCCAGCAGTTTAGCCAGGGTCACTGAAGCTTTCTTT. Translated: CASSLARVTEAFF.

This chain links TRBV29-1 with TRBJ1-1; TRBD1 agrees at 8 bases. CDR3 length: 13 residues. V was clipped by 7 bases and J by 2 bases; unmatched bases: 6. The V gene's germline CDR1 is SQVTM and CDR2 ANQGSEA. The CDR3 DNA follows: TGCAGCGGAACACAGGGGGTTAACACTGAAGCTTTCTTT. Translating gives CSGTQGVNTEAFF.

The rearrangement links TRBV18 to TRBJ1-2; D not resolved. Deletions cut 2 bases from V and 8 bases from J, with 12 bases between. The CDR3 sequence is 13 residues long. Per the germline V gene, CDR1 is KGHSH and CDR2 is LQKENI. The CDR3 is CASSPYSGWGYTF. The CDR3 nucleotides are TGTGCCAGCTCACCATACTCCGGGTGGGGCTACACCTTC. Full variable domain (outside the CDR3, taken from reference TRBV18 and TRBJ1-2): NAGVMQNPRHLVRRRGQEARLRCSPMKGHSHVYWYRQLPEEGLKFMVYLQKENIIDESGMPKERFSAEFPKEGPSILRIQQVVRGDSAAYFCASSPYSGWGYTFGSGTRLTVV.

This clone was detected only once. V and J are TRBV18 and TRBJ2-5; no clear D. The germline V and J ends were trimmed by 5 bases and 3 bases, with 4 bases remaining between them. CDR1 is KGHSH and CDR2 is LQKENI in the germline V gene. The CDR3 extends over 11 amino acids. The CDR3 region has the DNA TGTGCCAGCTCAACTGAAGAGACCCAGTACTTC. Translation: CASSTEETQYF.

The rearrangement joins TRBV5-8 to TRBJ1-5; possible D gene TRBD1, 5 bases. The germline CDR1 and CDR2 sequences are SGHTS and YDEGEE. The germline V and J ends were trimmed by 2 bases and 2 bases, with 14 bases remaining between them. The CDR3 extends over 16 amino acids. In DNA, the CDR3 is TGTGCCAGCAGCTTATTCCGGGGGGTGGGCAATCAGCCCCAGCATTTT. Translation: CASSLFRGVGNQPQHF.

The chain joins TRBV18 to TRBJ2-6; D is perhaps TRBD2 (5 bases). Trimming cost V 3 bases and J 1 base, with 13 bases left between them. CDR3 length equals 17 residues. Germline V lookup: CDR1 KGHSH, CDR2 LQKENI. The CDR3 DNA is TGTGCCAGCTCACCTCAACCACGGAGGTCTGGGGCCAACGTCCTGACTTTC. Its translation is CASSPQPRRSGANVLTF.